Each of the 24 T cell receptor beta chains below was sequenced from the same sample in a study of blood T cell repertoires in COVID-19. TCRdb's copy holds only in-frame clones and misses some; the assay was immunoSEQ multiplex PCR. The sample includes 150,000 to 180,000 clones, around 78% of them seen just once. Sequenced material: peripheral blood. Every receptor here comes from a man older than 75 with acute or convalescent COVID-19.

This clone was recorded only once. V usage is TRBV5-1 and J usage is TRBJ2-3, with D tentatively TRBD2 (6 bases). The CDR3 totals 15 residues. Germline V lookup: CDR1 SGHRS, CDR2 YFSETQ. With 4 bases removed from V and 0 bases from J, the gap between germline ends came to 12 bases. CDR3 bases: TGCGCCAGCAGCCTAGGTAGCGGTAGCACAGATACGCAGTATTTT. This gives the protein CASSLGSGSTDTQYF.

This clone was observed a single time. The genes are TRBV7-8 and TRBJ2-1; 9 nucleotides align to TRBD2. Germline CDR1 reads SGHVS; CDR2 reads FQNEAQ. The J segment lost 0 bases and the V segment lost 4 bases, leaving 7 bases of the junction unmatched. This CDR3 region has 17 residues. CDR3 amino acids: CASSSRRGGVSYNEQFF. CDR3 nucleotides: TGTGCCAGCAGCTCGAGACGCGGGGGGGTCTCCTACAATGAGCAGTTCTTC. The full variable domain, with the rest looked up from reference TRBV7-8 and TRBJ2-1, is GAGVSQSPRYKVAKRGQDVALRCDPISGHVSLFWYQQALGQGPEFLTYFQNEAQLDKSGLPSDRFFAERPEGSVSTLKIQRTQQEDSAVYLCASSSRRGGVSYNEQFFGPGTRLTVL.

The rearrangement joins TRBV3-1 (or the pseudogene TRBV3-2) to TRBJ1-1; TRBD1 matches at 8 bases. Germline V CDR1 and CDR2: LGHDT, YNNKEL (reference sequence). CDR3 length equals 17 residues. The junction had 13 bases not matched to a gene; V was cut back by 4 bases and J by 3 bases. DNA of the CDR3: TGTGCCAGCAGCCTGGACAGGGATGGAGAGGAGGACACTGAAGCTTTCTTT. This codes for CASSLDRDGEEDTEAFF.

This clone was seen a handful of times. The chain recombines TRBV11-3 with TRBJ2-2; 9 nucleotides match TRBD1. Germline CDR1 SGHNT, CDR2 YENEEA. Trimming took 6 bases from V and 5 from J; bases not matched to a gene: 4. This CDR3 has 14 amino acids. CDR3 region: CASRGQGGTGELFF. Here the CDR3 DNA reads TGTGCCAGCAGGGGACAGGGTGGAACCGGGGAGCTGTTTTTT.

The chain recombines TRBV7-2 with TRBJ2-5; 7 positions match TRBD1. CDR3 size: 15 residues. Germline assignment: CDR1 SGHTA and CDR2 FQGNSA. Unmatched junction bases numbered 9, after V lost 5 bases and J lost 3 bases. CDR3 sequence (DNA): TGTGCCAGCAGCCCCGAGGGGGCAGTAGAAGAGACCCAGTACTTC. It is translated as CASSPEGAVEETQYF.

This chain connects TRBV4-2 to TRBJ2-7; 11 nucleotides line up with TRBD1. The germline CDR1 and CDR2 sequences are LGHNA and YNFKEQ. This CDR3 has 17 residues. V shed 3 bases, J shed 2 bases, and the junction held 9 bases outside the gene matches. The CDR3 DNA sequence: TGTGCCAGCAGCCAGACCATCGGGGGACAGGGGGCCTACGAGCAGTACTTC. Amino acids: CASSQTIGGQGAYEQYF.

The CDR3 DNA reads as TGTGCCAGCAGCTTGGGGACGGCTCAGGGTAACATTCAGTACTTC. Translating gives CASSLGTAQGNIQYF. The chain links TRBV5-4 to TRBJ2-4; perhaps TRBD1 as D (5 bases). The germline V gene has CDR1 SGHNT and CDR2 YYREEE (reference sequence). V lost 0 bases and J lost 7, with 14 bases in between. CDR3 length: 15 amino acids.

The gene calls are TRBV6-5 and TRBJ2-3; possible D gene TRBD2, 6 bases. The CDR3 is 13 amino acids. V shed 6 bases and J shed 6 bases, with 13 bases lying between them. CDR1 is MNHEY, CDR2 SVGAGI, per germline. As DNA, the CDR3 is TGTGCCAGCAGGCTGTTGGGGGGTGATACGCAGTATTTT. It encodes CASRLLGGDTQYF.

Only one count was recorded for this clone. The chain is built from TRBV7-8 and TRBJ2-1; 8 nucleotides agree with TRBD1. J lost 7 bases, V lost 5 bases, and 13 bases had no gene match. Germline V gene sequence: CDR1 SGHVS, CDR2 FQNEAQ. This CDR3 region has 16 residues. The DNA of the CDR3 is TGTGCCAGCAGCATACGACCGGGAACAGGGGGTAATGAGCAGTTCTTC. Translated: CASSIRPGTGGNEQFF.

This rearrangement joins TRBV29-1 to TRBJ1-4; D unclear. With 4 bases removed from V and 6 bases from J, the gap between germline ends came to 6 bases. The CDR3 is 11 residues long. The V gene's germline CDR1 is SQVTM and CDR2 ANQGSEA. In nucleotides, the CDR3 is TGCAGCGTTGCCCAGTATGAAAAACTGTTTTTT. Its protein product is CSVAQYEKLFF.

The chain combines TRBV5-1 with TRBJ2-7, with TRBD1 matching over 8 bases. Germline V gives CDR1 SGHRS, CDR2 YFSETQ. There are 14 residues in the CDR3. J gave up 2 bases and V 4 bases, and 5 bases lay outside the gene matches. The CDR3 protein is CASSEGTGPYEQYF. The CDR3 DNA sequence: TGCGCCAGCAGCGAGGGGACAGGTCCCTACGAGCAGTACTTC.

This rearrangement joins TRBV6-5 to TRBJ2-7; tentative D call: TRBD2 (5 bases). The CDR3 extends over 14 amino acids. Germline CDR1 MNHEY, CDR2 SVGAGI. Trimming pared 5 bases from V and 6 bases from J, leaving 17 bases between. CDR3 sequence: CASSPRTDSGEQYV. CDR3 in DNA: TGTGCCAGCAGTCCTCGGACGGACTCCGGCGAGCAGTACGTC.

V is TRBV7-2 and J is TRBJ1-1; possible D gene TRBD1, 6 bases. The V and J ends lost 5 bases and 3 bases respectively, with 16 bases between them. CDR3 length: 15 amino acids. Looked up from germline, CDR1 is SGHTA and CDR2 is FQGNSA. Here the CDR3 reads CASSPPGALHTEAFF. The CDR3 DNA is TGTGCCAGCAGCCCTCCAGGGGCTTTGCACACTGAAGCTTTCTTT. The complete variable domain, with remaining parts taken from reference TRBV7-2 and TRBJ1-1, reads GAGVSQSPSNKVTEKGKDVELRCDPISGHTALYWYRQSLGQGLEFLIYFQGNSAPDKSGLPSDRFSAERTGGSVSTLTIQRTQQEDSAVYLCASSPPGALHTEAFFGQGTRLTVV.

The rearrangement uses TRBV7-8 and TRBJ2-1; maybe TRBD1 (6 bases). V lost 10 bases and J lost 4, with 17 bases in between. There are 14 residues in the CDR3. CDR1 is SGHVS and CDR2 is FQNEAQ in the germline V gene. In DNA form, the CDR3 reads TGTGCCACCCTGGTCGACAGGTCTTACAATGAGCAGTTCTTC. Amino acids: CATLVDRSYNEQFF.

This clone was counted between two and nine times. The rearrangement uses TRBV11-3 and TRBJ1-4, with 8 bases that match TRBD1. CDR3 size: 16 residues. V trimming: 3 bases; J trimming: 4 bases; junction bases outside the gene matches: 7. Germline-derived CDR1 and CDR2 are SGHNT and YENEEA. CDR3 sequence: CASSFSGQGGNEKLFF. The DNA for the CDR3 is TGTGCCAGCAGCTTTAGCGGACAGGGAGGTAATGAAAAACTGTTTTTT. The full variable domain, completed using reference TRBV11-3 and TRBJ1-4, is EAGVVQSPRYKIIEKKQPVAFWCNPISGHNTLYWYLQNLGQGPELLIRYENEEAVDDSQLPKDRFSAERLKGVDSTLKIQPAELGDSAVYLCASSFSGQGGNEKLFFGSGTQLSVL.

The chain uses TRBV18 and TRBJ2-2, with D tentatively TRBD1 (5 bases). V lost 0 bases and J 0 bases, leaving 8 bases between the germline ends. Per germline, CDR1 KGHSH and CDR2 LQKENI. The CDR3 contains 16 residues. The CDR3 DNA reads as TGTGCCAGCTCACCACCGCTGACAGCGAACACCGGGGAGCTGTTTTTT. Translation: CASSPPLTANTGELFF. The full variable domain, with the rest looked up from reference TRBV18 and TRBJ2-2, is NAGVMQNPRHLVRRRGQEARLRCSPMKGHSHVYWYRQLPEEGLKFMVYLQKENIIDESGMPKERFSAEFPKEGPSILRIQQVVRGDSAAYFCASSPPLTANTGELFFGEGSRLTVL.

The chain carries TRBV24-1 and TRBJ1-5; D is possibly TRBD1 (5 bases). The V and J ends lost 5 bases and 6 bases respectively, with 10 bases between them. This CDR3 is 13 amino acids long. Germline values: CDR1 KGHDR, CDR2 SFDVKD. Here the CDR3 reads CATSAGGTQPQHF. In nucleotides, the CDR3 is TGTGCCACCAGTGCGGGGGGAACTCAGCCCCAGCATTTT.

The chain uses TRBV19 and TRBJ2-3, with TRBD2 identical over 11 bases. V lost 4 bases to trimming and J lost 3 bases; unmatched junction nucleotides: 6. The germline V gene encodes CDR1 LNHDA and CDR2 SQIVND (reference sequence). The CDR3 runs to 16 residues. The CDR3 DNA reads TGTGCCAGTAGTAGCGGAGGGACTAGCGGAACAGATACGCAGTATTTT. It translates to CASSSGGTSGTDTQYF.

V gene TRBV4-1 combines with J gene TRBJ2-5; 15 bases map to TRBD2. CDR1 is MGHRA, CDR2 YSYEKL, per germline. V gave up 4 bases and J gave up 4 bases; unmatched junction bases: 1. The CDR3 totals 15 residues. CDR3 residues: CASSRTSGGAETQYF. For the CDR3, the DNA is TGCGCCAGCAGCCGGACTAGCGGGGGGGCAGAGACCCAGTACTTC.

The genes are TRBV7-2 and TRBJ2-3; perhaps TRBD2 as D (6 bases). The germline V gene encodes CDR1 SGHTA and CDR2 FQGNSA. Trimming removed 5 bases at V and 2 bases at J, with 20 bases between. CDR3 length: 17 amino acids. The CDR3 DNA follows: TGTGCCAGCAGCCGGGGTATTCTCCGGGGGATCACAGATACGCAGTATTTT. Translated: CASSRGILRGITDTQYF.

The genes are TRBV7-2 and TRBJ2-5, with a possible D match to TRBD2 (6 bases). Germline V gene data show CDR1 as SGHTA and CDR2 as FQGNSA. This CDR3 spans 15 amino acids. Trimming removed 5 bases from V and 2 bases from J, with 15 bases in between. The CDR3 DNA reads TGTGCCAGCAGCGGTTTGGGGGGAGAACAAGAGACCCAGTACTTC. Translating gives CASSGLGGEQETQYF.

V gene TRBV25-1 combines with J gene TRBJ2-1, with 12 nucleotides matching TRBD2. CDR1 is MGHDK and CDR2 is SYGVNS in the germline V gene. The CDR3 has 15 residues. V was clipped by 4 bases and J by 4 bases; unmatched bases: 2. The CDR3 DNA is TGTGCCAGCAGTGCCACTAGCGGGGGGTACAATGAGCAGTTCTTC. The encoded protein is CASSATSGGYNEQFF.

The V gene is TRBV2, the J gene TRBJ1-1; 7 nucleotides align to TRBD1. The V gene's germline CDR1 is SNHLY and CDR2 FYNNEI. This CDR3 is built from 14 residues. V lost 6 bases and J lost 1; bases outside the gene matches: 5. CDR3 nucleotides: TGTGCCAGCAGGAGACAGGGTCAGAACACTGAAGCTTTCTTT. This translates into CASRRQGQNTEAFF.

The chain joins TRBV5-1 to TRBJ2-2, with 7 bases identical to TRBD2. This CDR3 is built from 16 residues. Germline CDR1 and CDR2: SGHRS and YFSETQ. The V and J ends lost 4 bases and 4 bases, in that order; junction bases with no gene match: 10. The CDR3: CASSPVAGTFTGELFF. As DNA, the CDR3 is TGCGCCAGCAGCCCGGTAGCGGGCACATTCACCGGGGAGCTGTTTTTT.